The sequence of this TCR beta chain was determined in a study of T cells in Graves' hyperthyroidism and ophthalmopathy. RNA transcripts gave rise to amplified TCR beta CDR3 regions. During a first-round RT-PCR of the TCR CDR3, the HTBI primer set was used. TCRdb recomputed calls from the multiplex PCR reads with MiXCR, one row per CDR3 protein. The sample has a few hundred thousand distinct CDR3 sequences, about half seen once. Study conclusions and caveats: Blood samples included most of the expanded thyroid clonotypes exceeding 0.001.

Worth noting for this clonotype: Antigen unknown. No conserved phenylalanine or tryptophan is present at the end of the CDR3, so a read error is the likely explanation.

Diagnostic decisions used clinical symptoms, serum thyroxine and TRAb, thyroid ultrasound and orbital computed tomography. The V gene lost 6 bases and the J gene lost 5 bases, with 19 bases spanning the gap. Looked up from germline, CDR1 is SNHLY and CDR2 is FYNNEI. The CDR3 loop spans 15 amino acids. This TCR derives from an adult woman with Graves' disease, either hyperthyroidism or ophthalmopathy (not recorded which). Sequenced: peripheral blood or thyroid tissue (not recorded which). The rearrangement joins TRBV2 to TRBJ2-5; D unresolved. The CDR3 DNA sequence: TGTGCCAGCAGCCCTCCGCCTAATATCAGGGAGACCCAGTACCTC. Its translation: CASSPPPNIRETQYL.